This TCR beta chain is drawn from a study of T cells after yellow fever vaccination. Across the whole study: Some fractions had low cell numbers, and these were prepared with SMART-Seq v4 Ultra Low Input.

The V gene's germline CDR1 is MGHRA and CDR2 YSYEKL. With V trimmed by 6 bases and J by 4 bases, 12 bases remained unmatched. The CDR3 extends over 16 amino acids. Each CDR3 protein gets one entry after TCRdb re-called the 5' RACE reads with MiXCR. The sample records about 630,000 distinct CDR3 sequences, roughly an eighth being singletons. This receptor was taken from a man aged 30 to 45 who received the YFV17D yellow fever vaccine. The gene calls are TRBV4-1 and TRBJ2-3; TRBD2 agrees at 8 bases. This sample comprised PBMCs, obtained on the day of the yellow fever booster vaccination. CDR3 loop: CASRTSGSIESDTQYF. The CDR3 DNA is TGCGCCAGCAGGACAAGCGGGAGTATAGAATCAGATACGCAGTATTTT.